A selection of T cell receptor beta chains follows, all from one sample in a study of blood T cell repertoires in COVID-19. The repertoire was sequenced with immunoSEQ multiplex PCR; TCRdb's copy has only in-frame clones and lacks some. The sample holds about 370,000 clones, about 90% seen once. The sample consisted of peripheral blood. The receptors originated from a woman aged 25 to 39 with COVID-19, enrolled during active disease. The CDR3 runs from the conserved cysteine through the conserved F or W. The order of the fields is CDR3 length, D gene, V gene, clone size, J gene, CDR3 DNA, CDR3 protein. A D gene is named only where the DNA matches it firmly. A row's size may be missing; if present it is once, few, many or a size class.

14	-	TRBV29-1	-	TRBJ1-1	TGCAGCGTGGCGGCCTCCAGGGGGAACACTGAAGCTTTCTTT	CSVAASRGNTEAFF
16	-	TRBV7-8	-	TRBJ2-7	TGTGCCAGCAGCTTCAGGGGCCGGCTAGGTACCGCGCAGCAGTACTTC	CASSFRGRLGTAQQYF
16	TRBD2	TRBV5-1	-	TRBJ2-2	TGCGCCAGCAGCTTGGGCGGGAGGGGCGCCACCGGGGAGCTGTTTTTT	CASSLGGRGATGELFF
12	-	TRBV7-9	-	TRBJ2-3	TGTGCCACGGACACCCAAAGGGTGGCGCAGTATTTT	CATDTQRVAQYF
14	TRBD2	TRBV4-1	-	TRBJ2-1	TGCGCCAGCAGCTTCACGGGGGGAAACAATGAGCAGTTCTTC	CASSFTGGNNEQFF
16	-	TRBV7-3	-	TRBJ1-2	TGTGCCAGCAGCTTAACCGGGGGTAGCGGTGGCTATGGCTACACCTTC	CASSLTGGSGGYGYTF
15	TRBD1	TRBV28	-	TRBJ2-7	TGTGCCAGCAGCTTTTCTCAGGGGGCGCGCGGCGAGCAGTACTTC	CASSFSQGARGEQYF
13	-	TRBV6-5	-	TRBJ2-3	TGTGCCAGCCAGCGCGGGAAAGGAGATACGCAGTATTTT	CASQRGKGDTQYF
15	-	TRBV11-2	-	TRBJ1-3	TGTGCCAGCAGCTTAGGTATAATCCCTGGAAACACCATATATTTT	CASSLGIIPGNTIYF
15	-	TRBV27	once	TRBJ1-5	TGTGCCAGCAGTCCCTACAGGAGCCCCAATCAGCCCCAGCATTTT	CASSPYRSPNQPQHF
14	TRBD1	TRBV6-6	-	TRBJ2-2	TGTGCCAGCAGGCCAGAGACAGGGACCGGGGAGCTGTTTTTT	CASRPETGTGELFF
15	-	TRBV3-1/TRBV3-2	few	TRBJ1-3	TGTGCCACCCCGAAGGGCGGGGGGAGAAGAGACACCATATATTTT	CATPKGGGRRDTIYF